These T cell receptor beta chains were read from a single sample in a study of T cell responses to AZD1222 COVID-19 vaccine. Assay: immunoSEQ multiplex PCR; the TCRdb copy retains only in-frame clones and omits some. The sample contains fewer than 200,000 clones, more than 80% of which appear only once. The sample in question was peripheral blood, obtained on day 0 of AZD1222 vaccination. These receptors were collected from an adult in good health. Both conserved end residues are part of each CDR3. D genes are given only for firm matches.

v_call	d_call	j_call	cdr3_nt	cdr3_aa
TRBV30	.	TRBJ1-2	TGTGCCTGGAGTTTTATCGGGGGAGGTGGGCATGGCTACACCTTC	CAWSFIGGGGHGYTF
TRBV12-3/TRBV12-4	.	TRBJ1-2	TGTGCCAGCTCCCGGGGACTTAATGGCTACACCTTC	CASSRGLNGYTF
TRBV27	.	TRBJ2-3	TGTGCCAGCACTACGCTAGAGCGGGTGGCAGATACGCAGTATTTT	CASTTLERVADTQYF
TRBV6-5	.	TRBJ1-3	TGTGCCAGCAGTTTCGGGCAGATTGGAAACACCATATATTTT	CASSFGQIGNTIYF
TRBV30	TRBD1	TRBJ1-4	TGTGCCTGGAGTGTACGGTACAGGGGTAGTGAAAAACTGTTTTTT	CAWSVRYRGSEKLFF
TRBV5-1	.	TRBJ1-1	TGCGCCAGCAGCTCTTTGGACGTAATCGCTGAAGCTTTCTTT	CASSSLDVIAEAFF
TRBV13	.	TRBJ1-2	TGTGCCAGCAAACAAGGGGGATCCTACTATGGCTACACCTTC	CASKQGGSYYGYTF
TRBV7-2	TRBD2	TRBJ2-7	TGTGCCAGCAGCTTCTTAGCGGGAGGATACGAGCAGTACTTC	CASSFLAGGYEQYF
TRBV28	.	TRBJ2-1	TGTGCCAGCAGTTTATCCACCTACAATGAGCAGTTCTTC	CASSLSTYNEQFF
TRBV5-1	.	TRBJ2-7	TGCGCCAGCAGCTTGAGTGGAGGGACCTTCTCCTACGAGCAGTACTTC	CASSLSGGTFSYEQYF
TRBV9	.	TRBJ1-2	TGTGCCAGCAGCTCCTTACAACGAAGTGGCTACACCTTC	CASSSLQRSGYTF